What follows describes a single T cell receptor (beta chain). Its antigen is currently unknown. The data derive from a study of cytomegalovirus exposure and HLA in healthy donors. Study-level points and caveats: The availability of immune exposure information extended only to CMV serostatus. Previous analysis showed most TCR beta V segments were productive about 87% or about 30% of the time.

The PCR used 60 Vbeta and 13 Jbeta primers. Per the original methods: There were about 80 million unique TCR beta chains by a later count, and approximately 11 million of them were shared. Only in-frame clones appear in the TCRdb table, and some are missing; sequencing was by immunoSEQ multiplex PCR. V and J calls and clone size are as listed in that table; D and trimming were resolved from the DNA. Of 150,000 to 200,000 clones listed, 75% to 80% are singletons. Germline lookup yields CDR1 SGHVS and CDR2 FNYEAQ. The V end was cut by 3 bases, the J end by 1 base, with 10 bases between. The CDR3 contains 15 residues.

The sequenced sample was PBMCs. The source of this sequence is a woman between 40 and 50 years old in good health and CMV-seronegative. The V call is TRBV7-6, the J call TRBJ2-1; maybe TRBD2 (7 bases). The CDR3 nucleotides are TGTGCCAGCAGCTTCGGGGGGCAATCCTACAATGAGCAGTTCTTC. It codes for CASSFGGQSYNEQFF.